This T cell receptor (beta chain) came from a study of PD-1 blockade in classical Hodgkin lymphoma. Every patient relapsed after autologous stem cell transplantation, and brentuximab vedotin exposure varied. The CDR3 length is 17 residues. Germline V lookup: CDR1 SGHDT, CDR2 YYEEEE. V dropped 4 bases and J dropped 2 bases, with 22 bases sitting between them. Profiling relied on immunoSEQ multiplex PCR, and the TCRdb table lists in-frame clones only, not all of them. The table lists just over 60,000 clones, about 87% of them singletons, with around 13% in the top ten. Comment on this clone: Its cognate antigen is unknown.

The study, taken as a whole, reports: Complete responders entered with baseline diversity on par with newly diagnosed patients, the results showed.

Sequenced here: peripheral blood mononuclear cells (PBMCs), sampled at baseline. The sequence derives from a human donor with classical Hodgkin lymphoma. The chain uses TRBV5-6 and TRBJ2-7; D is possibly TRBD1 or TRBD2 (5 bases each). The CDR3 bases are TGTGCCAGCAGCCCCCGTGGGACCCTCCCTTTACCCTACGAGCAGTACTTC. Protein: CASSPRGTLPLPYEQYF.